In its sample, the clone carrying this T cell receptor beta chain was seen a few times. Antigen unknown. Using its own MiXCR run on the 5' RACE reads, TCRdb lists one record per CDR3 protein. The repertoire has hundreds of thousands of distinct CDR3 sequences, 21% of them found once; the top ten carry roughly 4%. The record originates from a study of identical twins. The study's findings and limits: The degree of excess twin sharing was weaker in beta out-of-frame sequences.

The CDR3 loop spans 14 amino acids. Germline V gene lookup returns CDR1 SNHLY and CDR2 FYNNEI. The trim removed 8 bases at V and 4 bases at J, leaving 10 bases unmatched. Separately, the same data were catalogued under a study of T cells expressing NK-cell markers. That report notes: In several experiments, sorting was confined to alpha-beta TCR T cells through use of an anti-gamma-delta TCR antibody. Several of the donors carried dominant NKG2C+ clonotypes that took up about 1.0-7.5% of their CD8+ T cells.

Sequencing was done on a sample of PBMCs. The rearrangement uses TRBV2 and TRBJ1-2; 7 nucleotides match TRBD1. This clonotype originated in a woman between 18 and 29 years old in good health. CDR3 in amino acids: CASGGPGTAYGYTF. CDR3 sequence (DNA): TGTGCCAGCGGGGGTCCCGGGACAGCCTATGGCTACACCTTC.